This T cell receptor beta chain was profiled in a study of a mutant IDH1 vaccine in newly diagnosed glioma. Time point in this sample: week 11, during vaccination. Each dose delivered 300 ug of mutant IDH1 20-mer peptide subcutaneously with imiquimod. The data were produced by immunoSEQ multiplex PCR, yet TCRdb's version contains in-frame clones alone and is incomplete. The profile shows approximately 25,000 clones, around 82% of them singletons. There are a few counts of this clone. No antigen is known for it. V shed 4 bases, J shed 2 bases, and the junction held 6 bases outside the gene matches. Germline V gene sequence: CDR1 SGHRS, CDR2 YFSETQ. CDR3 size: 14 residues.

The clonotype was recovered from a woman under 30 with glioma. Sequencing used PBMCs, obtained from a glioma patient whose treatment included an IDH1 peptide vaccine. V usage is TRBV5-1 and J usage is TRBJ2-7; 7 bases are shared with TRBD1. The DNA for the CDR3 is TGCGCCAGCAGCCCCGGACAGGAAACCTACGAGCAGTACTTC. This sequence encodes CASSPGQETYEQYF.